This TCR beta chain stems from a study of metastatic and nonmetastatic thyroid tumors. The wider study: Repertoires from blood and tumor or nodule tissue of malignant and benign thyroid patients were compared.

General observations from the study: It was reportedly found that TCR beta diversity was significantly higher in malignant thyroid tumors than in benign nodules, a difference seen in both blood and tumor samples.

No treatment of any kind had been given to any patient before thyroid surgery. This clone was seen more than once but under ten times. Its antigen is not known. Original analysis: Construction of a distant-metastasis classifier for papillary thyroid cancer relied on CDR3 differences across clinicopathological groups. MiXCR was used by TCRdb to re-call the PCR reads. These V and J calls rely on TCRdb rather than the paper's analysis. Among roughly 36,000 clones listed, 10% to 11% were seen once. The sequence was collected from a female donor with papillary thyroid cancer or a benign thyroid nodule (not recorded which). Some clones in this sample may be carry-over from other donors' samples. Sequencing was carried out using blood.

This CDR3 is CASTLSSGGRDEQFF. Written as DNA, the CDR3 is TGTGCCAGCACCCTATCTAGCGGGGGGCGGGATGAGCAGTTCTTC. The chain carries TRBV2 and TRBJ2-1, with TRBD2 identical over 11 bases. J lost 8 bases, V lost 7 bases, and 10 bases had no gene match. CDR1 is SNHLY, CDR2 FYNNEI, per germline. The CDR3 has 15 residues.